The clone carrying this TCR beta chain was counted between two and nine times. Germline CDR1 and CDR2: MNHEY and SVGEGT. V lost 5 bases and J lost 5; bases outside the gene matches: 9. The CDR3 is 15 amino acids. The data were taken from a study of blood T cell repertoires in COVID-19. Measured with immunoSEQ multiplex PCR; TCRdb has only the in-frame clones, and not every one. The table has around 200,000 clones, roughly 84% seen once. The chain is built from TRBV6-2 or TRBV6-3 and TRBJ2-5, with 9 bases identical to TRBD1. The TCR was taken from a person aged 70 to 85 with COVID-19, enrolled during active disease. Sequencing was carried out using peripheral blood. The CDR3 region has the DNA TGTGCCAGCAGTAATCCGGGACAGGGATATGAGACCCAGTACTTC. It yields the protein CASSNPGQGYETQYF.